The clone carrying this T cell receptor beta chain showed up just a few times. This sample is part of a study of T-cell reconstitution after alpha-beta-depleted transplantation in children. The TCRbeta library was prepared with unique molecular identifiers. From the PCR reads, TCRdb called clonotypes with MiXCR, one entry per CDR3 protein. Among around 600,000 distinct CDR3 sequences listed, more than 9% were seen once. The CDR3 extends over 14 amino acids. The V end lost 2 bases, the J end lost 4 bases, and 9 bases lay between the germline ends. The germline gives CDR1 KGHSH, CDR2 LQKENI. The V call is TRBV18, the J call TRBJ2-1; D call uncertain. The receptor comes from a human donor who donated a stem cell graft to a child with acute myeloid leukemia. The specimen was PBMCs from the stem cell graft donor, collected from the stem cell graft. For the CDR3, the DNA is TGTGCCAGCTCACCATCGGCGGTTTACAATGAGCAGTTCTTC. Translation: CASSPSAVYNEQFF.